The 17 T cell receptor beta chains reported below all come from one sample, sequenced in a study of early T cells in non-severe SARS-CoV-2 infection. TCRdb used MiXCR to reprocess the 5' RACE reads, holding one entry per CDR3 protein. The sample has 40,000 to 50,000 distinct CDR3 sequences; roughly 6.6% are singletons. The sample was whole blood. The receptors stem from an adult who was a healthcare worker with PCR-confirmed SARS-CoV-2 infection or an uninfected control (not recorded which).

This clonotype was recorded a few times. This sequence joins TRBV11-2 and TRBJ2-7, with D unresolved. Trimming cost V 2 bases and J 3 bases, with 11 bases left between them. The CDR3 has 14 residues. Germline V gene data show CDR1 as SGHAT and CDR2 as FQNNGV. The CDR3 DNA sequence: TGTGCCAGCAGCTTATCGGCCCGAGTCTACGAGCAGTACTTC. Translated: CASSLSARVYEQYF. Using reference TRBV11-2 and TRBJ2-7 for the parts outside the CDR3, the full variable domain is EAGVAQSPRYKIIEKRQSVAFWCNPISGHATLYWYQQILGQGPKLLIQFQNNGVVDDSQLPKDRFSAERLKGVDSTLKIQPAKLEDSAVYLCASSLSARVYEQYFGPGTRLTVT.

V usage is TRBV7-6 and J usage is TRBJ1-4, with 11 bases aligning to TRBD1. This CDR3 has 17 residues. V lost 5 bases to trimming and J lost 0 bases; unmatched junction nucleotides: 5. The germline V gene encodes CDR1 SGHVS and CDR2 FNYEAQ. In nucleotides, the CDR3 is TGTGCCAGCAGCCAGGGACAGGGGGTTGCAACTAATGAAAAACTGTTTTTT. It is translated as CASSQGQGVATNEKLFF.

There are many counts of this clonotype. The chain has TRBV12-3 or TRBV12-4 and TRBJ2-3; D not resolved. The CDR3 sequence is 12 residues long. V was trimmed by 5 bases and J by 6 bases, leaving 9 bases between them. This CDR3 is CASSPGVDTQYF. DNA of the CDR3: TGTGCCAGCAGTCCGGGTGTGGATACGCAGTATTTT.

In its sample, this clonotype was seen many times. The chain joins TRBV5-5 to TRBJ2-3; D gene ambiguous. CDR1 is SGHKS and CDR2 is YYEKEE in the germline V gene (reference sequence). Trimming pared 2 bases from V and 5 bases from J, leaving 18 bases between. This CDR3 spans 16 amino acids. This CDR3 reads CASSFLLPSPGDTQYF. The CDR3 nucleotides are TGTGCCAGCAGCTTCCTCCTACCATCTCCCGGAGATACGCAGTATTTT.

The table lists this clonotype with many counts. This chain links TRBV6-5 with TRBJ1-5, with D unresolved. V lost 2 bases and J 7 bases, leaving 9 bases between the germline ends. Germline values: CDR1 MNHEY, CDR2 SVGAGI. The CDR3 runs 13 residues. CDR3: CASSYMGGQPQHF. As DNA, the CDR3 is TGTGCCAGCAGTTACATGGGAGGCCAGCCCCAGCATTTT.

The chain is built from TRBV5-8 and TRBJ1-5; no definite D call. Trimming cost V 4 bases and J 0 bases, with 11 bases left between them. The CDR3 is 15 residues long. Per the germline V gene, CDR1 is SGHTS and CDR2 is YDEGEE. CDR3 coding DNA: TGTGCCAGCAGCCTTTGGGCCCGTAGCAATCAGCCCCAGCATTTT. It specifies CASSLWARSNQPQHF.

This clonotype has just a few counts. The chain links TRBV7-6 to TRBJ1-5, with D perhaps matching TRBD1 (5 bases). The CDR3 covers 13 residues. Trimming took off 3 bases at V and 3 bases at J, with 6 bases between the two ends. Germline CDR1 is SGHVS and CDR2 is FNYEAQ. CDR3 loop: CASSLTANQPQHF. CDR3 bases: TGTGCCAGCAGCTTGACAGCCAATCAGCCCCAGCATTTT.

This chain links TRBV11-2 with TRBJ2-1; TRBD1 might be the D (6 bases). From germline, CDR1 is SGHAT and CDR2 FQNNGV. V lost 5 bases to trimming and J lost 1 base, with 15 bases between them. The length of the CDR3 is 16 residues. The CDR3 nucleotides read TGTGCCAGCAGCACTTGGACAGCAAGATCCTACAATGAGCAGTTCTTC. Protein: CASSTWTARSYNEQFF.

There are a few counts of this clonotype. This rearrangement joins TRBV12-3 or TRBV12-4 to TRBJ1-2; no reliable D call. The CDR3 extends over 11 amino acids. V was shortened by 4 bases and J by 5 bases, with 5 bases between the two germline ends. The CDR3 region is CASSSSYGYTF. CDR3 in DNA: TGTGCCAGCAGTTCCTCTTATGGCTACACCTTC.

The V and J genes are TRBV5-1 and TRBJ2-1, with 13 bases that match TRBD2. V shed 0 bases and J 6 bases; nucleotides not matched to a gene: 3. The CDR3 is 16 amino acids. Germline values: CDR1 SGHRS, CDR2 YFSETQ. CDR3 nucleotide sequence: TGCGCCAGCAGCTTGGTCGGGACTAGCGGGGTCAATGAGCAGTTCTTC. Protein product: CASSLVGTSGVNEQFF.

This clonotype has only a few counts. The chain employs TRBV5-1 and TRBJ2-1; no firm D call. The CDR3 contains 14 residues. Germline V gene sequence: CDR1 SGHRS, CDR2 YFSETQ. V lost 2 bases, J lost 0 bases, and 6 bases lay in between. The CDR3 bases are TGCGCCAGCAGCTTTTCAGCCTCCTACAATGAGCAGTTCTTC. It codes for CASSFSASYNEQFF. Full variable domain (rest looked up from reference TRBV5-1 and TRBJ2-1): KAGVTQTPRYLIKTRGQQVTLSCSPISGHRSVSWYQQTPGQGLQFLFEYFSETQRNKGNFPGRFSGRQFSNSRSEMNVSTLELGDSALYLCASSFSASYNEQFFGPGTRLTVL.

This clonotype was seen a handful of times. CDR3 sequence reads: CASMTGADYEQYF. CDR3 coding DNA: TGTGCCAGCATGACGGGGGCCGACTACGAGCAGTACTTC. J is TRBJ2-7 and V is TRBV12-3 or TRBV12-4, with D perhaps TRBD1 or TRBD2 (6 bases each). V shed 7 bases and J shed 3 bases, with 13 bases lying between them. The CDR3 spans 13 residues.

Ten or more counts support this clonotype. This sequence joins TRBV6-1 and TRBJ1-2, with D perhaps matching TRBD1 (6 bases). The CDR3 contains 13 residues. CDR1 is MNHNS, CDR2 SASEGT, per germline. The V gene lost 6 bases and the J gene lost 2 bases, with 10 bases spanning the gap. Here the CDR3 reads CASRRTENYGYTF. CDR3 DNA: TGTGCCAGCAGACGGACAGAAAACTATGGCTACACCTTC.

This clonotype occurred a few times. V gene TRBV5-1 combines with J gene TRBJ2-3; D is perhaps TRBD2 (6 bases). This CDR3 is built from 17 residues. Germline CDR1 SGHRS, CDR2 YFSETQ. V was trimmed by 0 bases and J by 2 bases, leaving 16 bases between them. The CDR3 coding sequence is TGCGCCAGCAGCTTGGGACGAAGCGGGTCCCACACAGATACGCAGTATTTT. It yields the protein CASSLGRSGSHTDTQYF. Supplemented by reference TRBV5-1 and TRBJ2-3, the full variable domain reads KAGVTQTPRYLIKTRGQQVTLSCSPISGHRSVSWYQQTPGQGLQFLFEYFSETQRNKGNFPGRFSGRQFSNSRSEMNVSTLELGDSALYLCASSLGRSGSHTDTQYFGPGTRLTVL.

This clonotype has just a few counts. The gene calls are TRBV6-5 and TRBJ2-7, with TRBD1 matching over 7 bases. V lost 4 bases and J lost 7; bases outside the gene matches: 7. CDR1 and CDR2 (germline): MNHEY, SVGAGI. The CDR3 runs to 13 residues. The CDR3 loop is CASSSGQLWEQYF. The DNA of the CDR3 is TGTGCCAGCAGTTCGGGACAGCTGTGGGAGCAGTACTTC.

The chain is built from TRBV7-2 and TRBJ2-7, with a possible D match to TRBD2 (7 bases). The germline V gene has CDR1 SGHTA and CDR2 FQGNSA. The CDR3 sequence is 15 residues long. The V end lost 5 bases, the J end lost 6 bases, and 20 bases lay between the germline ends. In nucleotides, the CDR3 is TGTGCCAGCAGCCTGGGACTAATGGGGGCGGTCGAGCAGTACTTC. Protein product: CASSLGLMGAVEQYF.

This clonotype was counted only a few times. In DNA, the CDR3 is TGTGCCAGCAGTGCGCAGGGGTTTACCTACGAGCAGTACTTC. Translation: CASSAQGFTYEQYF. The gene calls are TRBV7-9 and TRBJ2-7; D may be TRBD1 (6 bases). Per the germline V gene, CDR1 is SEHNR and CDR2 is FQNEAQ (reference sequence). Trimming cost V 6 bases and J 2 bases, with 14 bases left between them. The CDR3 length is 14 residues.